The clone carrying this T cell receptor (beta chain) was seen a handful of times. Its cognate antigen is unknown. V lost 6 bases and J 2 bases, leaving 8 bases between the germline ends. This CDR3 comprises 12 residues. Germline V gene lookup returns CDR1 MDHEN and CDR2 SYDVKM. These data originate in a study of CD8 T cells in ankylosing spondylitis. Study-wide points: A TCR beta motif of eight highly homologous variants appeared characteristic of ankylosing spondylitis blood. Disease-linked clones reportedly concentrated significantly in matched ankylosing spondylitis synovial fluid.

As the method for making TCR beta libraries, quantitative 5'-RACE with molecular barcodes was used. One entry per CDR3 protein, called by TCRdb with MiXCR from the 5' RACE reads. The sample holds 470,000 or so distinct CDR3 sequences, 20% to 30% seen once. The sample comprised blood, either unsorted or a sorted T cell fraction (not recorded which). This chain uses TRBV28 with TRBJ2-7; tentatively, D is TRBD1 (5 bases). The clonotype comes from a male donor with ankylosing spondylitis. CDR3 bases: TGTGCCAGCAGCTCCAGGGCCTACGAGCAGTACTTC. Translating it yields CASSSRAYEQYF.